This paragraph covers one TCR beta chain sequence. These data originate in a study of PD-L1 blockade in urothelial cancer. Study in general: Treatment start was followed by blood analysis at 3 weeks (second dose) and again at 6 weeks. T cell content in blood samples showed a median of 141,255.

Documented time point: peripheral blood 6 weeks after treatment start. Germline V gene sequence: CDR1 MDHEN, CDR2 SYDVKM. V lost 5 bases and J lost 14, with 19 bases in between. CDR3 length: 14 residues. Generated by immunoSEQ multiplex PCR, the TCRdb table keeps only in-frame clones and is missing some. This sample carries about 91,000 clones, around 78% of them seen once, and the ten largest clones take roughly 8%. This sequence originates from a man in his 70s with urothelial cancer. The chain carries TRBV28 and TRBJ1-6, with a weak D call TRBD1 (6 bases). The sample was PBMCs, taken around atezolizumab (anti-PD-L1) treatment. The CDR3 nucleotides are TGTGCCAGCAGTAAATCTCCCCCGACAGGAACCCTCCACTTT. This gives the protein CASSKSPPTGTLHF.